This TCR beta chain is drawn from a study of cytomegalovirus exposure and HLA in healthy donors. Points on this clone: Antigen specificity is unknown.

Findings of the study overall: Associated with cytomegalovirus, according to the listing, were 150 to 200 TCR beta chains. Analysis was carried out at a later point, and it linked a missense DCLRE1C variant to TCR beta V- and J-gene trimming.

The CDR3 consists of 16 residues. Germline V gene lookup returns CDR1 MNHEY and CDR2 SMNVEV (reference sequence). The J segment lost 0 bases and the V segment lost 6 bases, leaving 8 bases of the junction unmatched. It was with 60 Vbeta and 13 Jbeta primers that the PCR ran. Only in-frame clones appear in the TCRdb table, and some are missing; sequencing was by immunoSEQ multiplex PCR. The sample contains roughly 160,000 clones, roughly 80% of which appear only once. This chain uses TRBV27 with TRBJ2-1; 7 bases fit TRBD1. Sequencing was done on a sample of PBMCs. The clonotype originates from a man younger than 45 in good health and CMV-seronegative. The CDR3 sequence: CASRPQGISSYNEQFF. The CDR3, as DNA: TGTGCCAGCAGACCACAGGGGATTAGCTCCTACAATGAGCAGTTCTTC.